The clone carrying this TCR beta chain was seen at least ten times. Its antigen remains unknown. Semi-nested PCR with Nested Universal Primer A followed constant-region reverse priming of full-length variable regions. TCRdb re-called the 5' RACE reads with MiXCR, one entry per CDR3 protein. The data hold tens of thousands of distinct CDR3 sequences, with roughly 27% observed a single time. Overall study results and limits: Tumor-infiltrating Treg TCR alpha and beta sequences overlapped most with tumor naive CD4+ T cells, then blood naive. The larger-cohort validation was restricted to a single TCR beta V-J rearrangement rather than whole repertoires. Tumor memory CD4+ T cell TCR gene usage was found to cluster with blood and lymph node memory CD4+ cells and with lymph node naive CD4+ cells.

The sequencing sample was made of memory CD4+ T cells sorted from a lymph node. Subset here: memory CD4+ T cells, CD4+CD45RO+CD25-. This clonotype originated in a female donor with breast cancer.

The CDR3 region has the DNA TGTGCCAGCAGCTTTCCGGATAACTATGGCTACACCTTC. Translating it yields CASSFPDNYGYTF. This chain joins TRBV5-4 and TRBJ1-2; D remains unclear. From germline, CDR1 is SGHNT and CDR2 YYREEE (reference sequence). The V end lost 2 bases, the J end lost 1 base, and 6 bases lay between the germline ends. This CDR3 comprises 13 residues.